This T cell receptor beta chain was captured by sequencing in a study of blood T cell repertoires in COVID-19. Produced via immunoSEQ multiplex PCR; TCRdb's table is partial and in-frame only. The sample records 120,000 to 150,000 clones, 82% being singletons. Per the germline V gene, CDR1 is SNHLY and CDR2 is FYNNEI. The V end lost 5 bases, the J end lost 6 bases, and 13 bases lay between the germline ends. The CDR3 is made up of 13 amino acids. This TCR derives from a woman of 80 years or more with acute or convalescent COVID-19. The chain couples TRBV2 to TRBJ1-2; maybe TRBD1 (5 bases). The sample comprised peripheral blood. The CDR3: CASSLGPRDGYTF. CDR3 DNA sequence: TGTGCCAGCAGTCTGGGGCCCCGAGATGGCTACACCTTC.